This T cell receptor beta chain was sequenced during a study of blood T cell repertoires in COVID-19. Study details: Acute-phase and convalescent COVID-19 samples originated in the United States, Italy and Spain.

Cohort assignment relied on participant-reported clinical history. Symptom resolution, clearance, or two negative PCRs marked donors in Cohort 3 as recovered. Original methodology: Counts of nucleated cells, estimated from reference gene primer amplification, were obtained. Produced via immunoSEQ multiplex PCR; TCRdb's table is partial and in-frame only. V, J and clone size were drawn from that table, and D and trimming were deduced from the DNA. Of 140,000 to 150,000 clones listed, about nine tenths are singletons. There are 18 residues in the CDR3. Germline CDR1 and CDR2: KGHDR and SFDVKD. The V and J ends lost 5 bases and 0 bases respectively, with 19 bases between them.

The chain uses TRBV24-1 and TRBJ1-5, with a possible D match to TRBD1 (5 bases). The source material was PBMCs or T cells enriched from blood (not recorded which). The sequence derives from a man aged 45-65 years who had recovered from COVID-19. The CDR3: CATSAGRGSSYSNQPQHF. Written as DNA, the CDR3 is TGTGCCACCAGTGCCGGGCGGGGGTCGAGCTATAGCAATCAGCCCCAGCATTTT.